This T cell receptor (beta chain) came from a study of cytomegalovirus exposure and HLA in healthy donors. Study context: Ancestry clustering placed more than 80% of around 400 genotyped donors in the Caucasian-associated cluster.

Study-wide points: Rarity held for most TCR sequences, but there were some public TCRs that occurred in many donors.

The PCR used 60 Vbeta and 13 Jbeta primers. Method: immunoSEQ multiplex PCR; TCRdb's copy keeps in-frame clones and lacks some. This table holds more than 60,000 clones, roughly 73% found once. About this clone itself: Its antigen is unknown.

As for the donors, each was a healthy bone marrow donor. Whereas donors were nominally healthy upon sampling, unrecorded immune exposures were probable. Sample: PBMCs. The sequence was collected from a male donor in good health and CMV-seropositive.

The CDR3 loop reads CASSQEGEGPAGELFF. As DNA, the CDR3 is TGCGCCAGCAGCCAAGAAGGGGAGGGCCCAGCCGGGGAGCTGTTTTTT. The chain joins TRBV4-3 to TRBJ2-2; 7 bases line up with TRBD2. This CDR3 is 16 amino acids long. Trimming at V came to 0 bases and at J to 6 bases, leaving 7 bases not matched to a gene. The germline V gene has CDR1 LGHNA and CDR2 YSLEER.